This entry lists 10 T cell receptor beta chains sequenced from one sample in a study of T cell clonality in common variable immunodeficiency. Profiling relied on immunoSEQ multiplex PCR, and the TCRdb table lists in-frame clones only, not all of them. Altogether approximately 52,000 clones were found in the sample, and no singletons occur. Sequencing was performed on peripheral blood mononuclear cells. The receptors originated from a person aged 18 to 70 in good health.

This clone has at least ten counts. The read comes to an end 3 residues before the CDR3 does, leaving the germline J gene to fill in the end. J is TRBJ2-3 and V is TRBV19; 15 bases fit TRBD2. Germline V gene lookup returns CDR1 LNHDA and CDR2 SQIVND (reference sequence). Trimming cost V 3 bases and J 4 bases; bases outside gene matches: 8. This CDR3 region has 18 residues. The sequenced CDR3 bases are TGTGCCAGTAGTATGCCGGGACTAGCGGGAGGAAGGGCAGATACG. Its protein product is CASSMPGLAGGRADT. The CDR3, in full, reads CASSMPGLAGGRADTQYF.

This clone was detected only a few times. The junction departs from germline at one end; a sequencing error may be responsible. Read data end 3 residues before the CDR3 end; the end is taken from the germline J gene. This specimen includes other DNA sequences encoding the same CDR3. J is TRBJ2-1 and V is TRBV19; 7 positions match TRBD1. Per germline, CDR1 LNHDA and CDR2 SQIVND (reference sequence). CDR3 length: 14 amino acids. CDR3 residues: CASNLGTAYNEQFF. The CDR3 bases that were read are TGCGCCAGTAACCTCGGGACAGCCTACAATGAG.

There are many counts of this clone. Sequencing ends 3 residues short of the CDR3 end; the germline J gene provides the rest. The chain links TRBV6-1 to TRBJ2-3; TRBD2 is a possible D gene (6 bases). This CDR3 is built from 15 residues. CDR1 and CDR2 from the germline V gene are MNHNS and SASEGT. Trimming left V 2 bases short and J 6 bases short, with 15 bases between. CDR3 region: CASSELANLGDTQYF. The DNA read from the CDR3 is TGTGCCAGCAGTGAACTAGCGAATTTAGGGGATACG.

This clone was observed many times. The CDR3 DNA, read in part, is TGCGCCAGCAGCCCCCGGGGGGGCCATGGC. Amino acid sequence: CASSPRGGHG. In full, the CDR3 is CASSPRGGHGYTF. This rearrangement joins TRBV5-1 to TRBJ1-2; D may be TRBD1 (6 bases). Read sequence stops 3 residues before the CDR3 end, and the germline J gene provides the missing end. V lost 4 bases to trimming and J lost 6 bases, with 13 bases between them. The CDR3 covers 13 residues. Germline V gene sequence: CDR1 SGHRS, CDR2 YFSETQ.

Many counts were recorded for this clone. Its ends do not fully match the called genes, so a read error is possible. The DNA ends 3 residues before the CDR3 does, and the rest of the CDR3 is filled in from the germline J gene. The chain couples TRBV7-7 to TRBJ2-5, with D perhaps TRBD1 (5 bases). The CDR3 sequence is 13 residues long. Germline lookup yields CDR1 SSHAT and CDR2 FNYEAQ (reference sequence). The sequenced part of the CDR3 DNA is TGTGCTAGCAGCTTAGGGGCAGAAGAGACC. Translation: CASSLGAEET. The CDR3 in full is CASSLGAEETQYF. Drawing the rest from reference TRBV7-7 and TRBJ2-5, the complete variable domain is GAGVSQSPRYKVTKRGQDVTLRCDPISSHATLYWYQQALGQGPEFLTYFNYEAQPDKSGLPSDRFSAERPEGSISTLTIQRTEQRDSAMYRCASSLGAEETQYFGPGTRLLVL.

This clone was counted many times. The DNA ends 3 residues before the CDR3 does, and the rest of the CDR3 is filled in from the germline J gene. The gene calls are TRBV2 and TRBJ1-1; D unclear. This CDR3 is built from 15 residues. Germline V gives CDR1 SNHLY, CDR2 FYNNEI. Between the trimmed V and J ends, which lost 3 bases and 5 bases, there was a span of 16 bases. The CDR3 sequence: CASSDPGQSGTEAFF. Partial CDR3 DNA: TGTGCCAGCAGTGACCCTGGGCAGAGTGGGACTGAA. The variable domain in full, with the rest retrieved from reference TRBV2 and TRBJ1-1, is EPEVTQTPSHQVTQMGQEVILRCVPISNHLYFYWYRQILGQKVEFLVSFYNNEISEKSEIFDDQFSVERPDGSNFTLKIRSTKLEDSAMYFCASSDPGQSGTEAFFGQGTRLTVV.

Many counts were recorded for this clone. The missing CDR3 end, 3 residues past where the read stops, is filled in from the germline J gene. J is TRBJ2-7 and V is TRBV5-1; no firm D call. V was pared by 0 bases and J by 5 bases, with 12 bases between. CDR3 length equals 14 residues. Germline assignment: CDR1 SGHRS and CDR2 YFSETQ. CDR3 DNA (partial): TGCGCCAGCAGCTTGGAATCCCCCAGGAACGAG. Translated: CASSLESPRNE. The full CDR3 protein is CASSLESPRNEQYF.

Many counts were recorded for this clone. The read ends 3 residues shy of where the CDR3 ends; the end is completed using the germline J gene. The sample holds other DNA sequences that translate to the same CDR3. V gene TRBV19 combines with J gene TRBJ2-2, with 9 bases aligning to TRBD2. The CDR3 length is 15 residues. CDR1 LNHDA and CDR2 SQIVND come from the germline V gene (reference sequence). V was pared by 4 bases and J by 2 bases, with 2 bases of the junction left unmatched. The CDR3 DNA, read in part, is TGTGCCAGTAGTAGGCTAGCGGGAAACACCGGGGAG. As protein: CASSRLAGNTGE. The whole CDR3 is CASSRLAGNTGELFF.

There are many counts of this clone. Coverage ceases 3 residues before the CDR3 finishes, and the germline J gene fills in the end. The chain joins TRBV30 to TRBJ1-2; D gene ambiguous. The CDR3 is 12 amino acids. V dropped 2 bases and J dropped 7 bases, with 11 bases sitting between them. Germline-derived CDR1 and CDR2 are GTSNPN and SVGIG (reference sequence). CDR3 bases read: TGTGCCTGGAGTCACACCTCTCCTGGC. It encodes CAWSHTSPG. The CDR3, in full, reads CAWSHTSPGYTF.

This clone was detected ten times or more. The read falls 3 residues short of the CDR3 end, and the missing part is taken from the germline J gene. The V call is TRBV4-2, the J call TRBJ2-2; D is perhaps TRBD1 (5 bases). V dropped 1 base and J dropped 0 bases, with 9 bases sitting between them. The CDR3 length is 16 residues. Germline V CDR1 and CDR2: LGHNA, YNFKEQ. CDR3 region: CASSQVGPPNTGELFF. The sequenced part of the CDR3 DNA is TGTGCCAGCAGCCAAGTGGGGCCCCCGAACACCGGGGAG.